One and the same sample provided the 4 T cell receptor beta chains below, sequenced in a study of neurological immune-mediated disorders. TCRdb re-called the 5' RACE reads through MiXCR, storing one row per CDR3 protein. Here the sample spans more than 50,000 distinct CDR3 sequences, roughly 5% being singletons. Sequenced material: PBMCs. Receptor source: a woman under 40 with multiple sclerosis.

This clonotype was recorded at least ten times. V and J are TRBV12-3 or TRBV12-4 and TRBJ2-4; D gene ambiguous. The CDR3 totals 10 residues. Trimming cost V 6 bases and J 15 bases, with 12 bases left between them. The CDR3 DNA sequence: TGTGCCAGCAGCGGTCCCCAGACGTACTTC. Its protein product is CASSGPQTYF.

This rearrangement joins TRBV7-2 to TRBJ2-7, with D possibly matching TRBD2 (7 bases). CDR1 is SGHTA and CDR2 is FQGNSA in the germline V gene. The V and J ends lost 3 bases and 5 bases respectively, with 11 bases between them. The CDR3 runs 13 residues. The CDR3 loop reads CASSLGGLDEQYF. CDR3 nucleotides: TGTGCCAGCAGCTTGGGGGGGCTCGACGAGCAGTACTTC.

At least ten counts were recorded for this clonotype. The germline gene is not matched at one end of the junction; a read error may be the cause. This rearrangement joins TRBV7-9 to TRBJ1-5, with TRBD1 as a possible D gene (5 bases). The CDR3 totals 14 residues. Germline V gives CDR1 SEHNR, CDR2 FQNEAQ (reference sequence). This CDR3 is CASSLQGPGQPQNF. The CDR3 DNA reads TGTGCCAGCAGCTTACAGGGACCCGGTCAGCCCCAGAATTTT.

This clonotype was detected many times. J is TRBJ2-7 and V is TRBV4-2; D remains unclear. Trimming stripped 2 bases from V and 2 bases from J, with 13 bases between. The CDR3 sequence is 15 residues long. Germline lookup yields CDR1 LGHNA and CDR2 YNFKEQ. The CDR3 nucleotides read TGTGCCAGCAGCCAACAGAATACAATCACCTACGAGCAGTACTTC. Its protein product is CASSQQNTITYEQYF.